This entry describes one T cell receptor beta chain. Its antigen is currently unknown. In germline, CDR1 is ENHRY, CDR2 SYGVKD. This CDR3 comprises 13 residues. Trimming cost V 8 bases and J 1 base, with 10 bases left between them. The data derive from a study of OX40 agonist ivuxolimab in advanced cancers. Study at large: Clinicians treated patients with ivuxolimab, an agonistic anti-OX40 (CD134) antibody. Averaging roughly 60 years in age, with a range of about 23 to 80, the cohort was about 83% male. Three partial responders included one hepatocellular carcinoma patient and two cutaneous melanoma patients.

Points from the study as a whole: Average numbers of expanded clones were greater in CD8+ T cells than in CD4+.

The table came from immunoSEQ multiplex PCR; TCRdb's copy has only in-frame clones and leaves some out. The table shows 50,000 or so clones, with about 78% occurring only once. This receptor was taken from an adult with an advanced solid tumor such as melanoma, head and neck, liver or kidney cancer. Specimen: CD4+ or CD8+ T cells sorted from blood, collected in a trial of the OX40 agonist ivuxolimab. The chain carries TRBV10-3 and TRBJ2-3; D is undetermined. Written as DNA, the CDR3 is TGTGCCATCCAAGCACTCGGCACAGATACGCAGTATTTT. Translated: CAIQALGTDTQYF.